The 27 T cell receptor beta chains below come from one sample, sequenced in a study of cytomegalovirus exposure and HLA in healthy donors. Vbeta (60) and Jbeta (13) primers were used in the PCR. The method was immunoSEQ multiplex PCR; TCRdb's version includes in-frame clones alone and lacks a portion of them. The repertoire consists of about 160,000 clones, with about 82% occurring once and the leading ten covering 6.5% to 7.5%. The sequencing sample was made of PBMCs. The origin of the receptors is a woman in her 30s in good health and CMV-seropositive.

This chain connects TRBV4-3 to TRBJ1-4; D gene unclear. Germline V gene lookup returns CDR1 LGHNA and CDR2 YSLEER. Trimming took off 4 bases at V and 8 bases at J, with 14 bases between the two ends. CDR3 length: 14 amino acids. In DNA, the CDR3 is TGCGCCAGCAGCCTGAGACTCGGGAACGAAAAACTGTTTTTT. It specifies CASSLRLGNEKLFF.

The rearrangement joins TRBV5-5 to TRBJ2-7; D perhaps matches TRBD2 (5 bases). Trimming pared 4 bases from V and 3 bases from J, leaving 17 bases between. Looked up from germline, CDR1 is SGHKS and CDR2 is YYEKEE (reference sequence). The CDR3 is made up of 15 amino acids. Here the CDR3 DNA reads TGTGCCAGCAGCCTCCGGGCCGAGGGAAACTACGAGCAGTACTTC. It codes for CASSLRAEGNYEQYF.

V gene TRBV9 combines with J gene TRBJ2-1; 11 nucleotides agree with TRBD1. CDR3 length: 15 amino acids. Per germline, CDR1 SGDLS and CDR2 YYNGEE. V lost 0 bases to trimming and J lost 7 bases; unmatched junction nucleotides: 3. The CDR3, as DNA: TGTGCCAGCAGCGTAGGGACAGGGGGCTGGAATGAGCAGTTCTTC. Amino acid sequence: CASSVGTGGWNEQFF.

The chain employs TRBV6-6 and TRBJ2-4; D is possibly TRBD2 (5 bases). CDR3 length: 14 residues. Germline V gives CDR1 MNHNY, CDR2 SVGAGI (reference sequence). Trimming removed 6 bases from V and 7 bases from J, with 16 bases in between. The CDR3 is CASSPPGLGNIQYF. The CDR3 region has the DNA TGTGCCAGCAGCCCCCCAGGACTGGGGAACATTCAGTACTTC.

This chain connects TRBV5-1 to TRBJ1-6; the D is unclear. Germline CDR1 and CDR2: SGHRS and YFSETQ. The ends were cut back, 0 bases at V and 5 bases at J, with 9 bases in the middle. The CDR3 is made up of 15 amino acids. The CDR3 coding sequence is TGCGCCAGCAGCTTGGGGCAAATCGATAATTCACCCCTCCACTTT. Residues: CASSLGQIDNSPLHF.

This clone occurred a few times. The chain uses TRBV18 and TRBJ2-5, with TRBD2 as a possible D gene (6 bases). V shed 3 bases and J shed 1 base, with 12 bases lying between them. CDR1 and CDR2 (germline): KGHSH, LQKENI. CDR3 length equals 15 residues. CDR3 coding DNA: TGTGCCAGCTCACCGAACCTGGGACTCCAAGAGACCCAGTACTTC. It is translated as CASSPNLGLQETQYF.

A single count supports this clone. One end of the junction does not line up with germline, which may come from a read error. V gene TRBV7-9 combines with J gene TRBJ1-6; 9 bases line up with TRBD1. The CDR3 extends over 16 amino acids. The germline CDR1 and CDR2 sequences are SEHNR and FQNEAQ (reference sequence). CDR3 DNA: TGTTCCAGCAGAAAAAATGGGACAGGGTATAATTCACCCCTCCACTTT. Its translation: CSSRKNGTGYNSPLHF.

J is TRBJ2-3 and V is TRBV12-5, with D possibly matching TRBD2 (6 bases). Looked up from germline, CDR1 is LGHNT and CDR2 is FRNRAP. The CDR3 is 16 amino acids. Trimming stripped 4 bases from V and 6 bases from J, with 20 bases between. This CDR3 is CASGSYQGGAGDTQYF. CDR3 DNA sequence: TGTGCTAGTGGTTCCTATCAAGGAGGGGCTGGCGATACGCAGTATTTT. Together with reference TRBV12-5 and TRBJ2-3, the CDR3 gives the full variable domain: DARVTQTPRHKVTEMGQEVTMRCQPILGHNTVFWYRQTMMQGLELLAYFRNRAPLDDSGMPKDRFSAEMPDATLATLKIQPSEPRDSAVYFCASGSYQGGAGDTQYFGPGTRLTVL.

This clone came up once. The chain uses TRBV11-2 and TRBJ1-4; a weak D match, TRBD1 (6 bases). The CDR3 consists of 16 residues. Germline loops: CDR1 SGHAT, CDR2 FQNNGV. Deletions cut 4 bases from V and 4 bases from J, with 16 bases between. The CDR3 reads CASSSILGGDNEKLFF. CDR3 in DNA: TGTGCCAGCAGCTCCATCCTAGGGGGGGATAATGAAAAACTGTTTTTT. Filled out from reference TRBV11-2 and TRBJ1-4, the complete variable domain reads EAGVAQSPRYKIIEKRQSVAFWCNPISGHATLYWYQQILGQGPKLLIQFQNNGVVDDSQLPKDRFSAERLKGVDSTLKIQPAKLEDSAVYLCASSSILGGDNEKLFFGSGTQLSVL.

The count of this clone is one. The chain couples TRBV5-1 to TRBJ2-7; 8 positions match TRBD1. The CDR3 extends over 15 amino acids. J was trimmed by 2 bases and V by 3 bases; bases with no gene match: 7. CDR1 is SGHRS, CDR2 YFSETQ, per germline. The CDR3 is CASSSWTGSTYEQYF. The CDR3, as DNA: TGCGCCAGCAGCTCCTGGACAGGGTCAACCTACGAGCAGTACTTC.

This chain uses TRBV5-4 with TRBJ1-6; possible D gene TRBD1, 6 bases. CDR1 is SGHNT, CDR2 YYREEE, per germline (reference sequence). V lost 0 bases, J lost 7 bases, and 11 bases lay in between. CDR3 length: 15 residues. This CDR3 reads CASSLGEQGNSPLHF. DNA for the CDR3: TGTGCCAGCAGCTTGGGTGAGCAGGGGAATTCACCCCTCCACTTT.

This clone was seen a single time. V is TRBV5-1 and J is TRBJ1-2; unclear D gene. Germline V lookup: CDR1 SGHRS, CDR2 YFSETQ. Between the trimmed V and J ends, which lost 3 bases and 3 bases, there was a span of 18 bases. The CDR3 runs to 16 residues. CDR3 in DNA: TGCGCCAGCAGCTCCTCCGGGAACTCAGGAGACTATGGCTACACCTTC. Translation: CASSSSGNSGDYGYTF.

The CDR3 nucleotides read TGTGCCAGCAGCCAAGGACAGGACAGGCGGTACAATGAGCAGTTCTTC. It encodes CASSQGQDRRYNEQFF. The V and J genes are TRBV4-2 and TRBJ2-1; TRBD1 agrees at 7 bases. CDR1 is LGHNA, CDR2 YNFKEQ, per germline. V gave up 1 base and J gave up 4 bases; unmatched junction bases: 7. The CDR3 is 16 amino acids.

The genes are TRBV29-1 and TRBJ2-5; tentatively, D is TRBD1 (5 bases). The length of the CDR3 is 12 residues. Germline CDR1 SQVTM, CDR2 ANQGSEA. V lost 4 bases and J lost 3, with 9 bases in between. CDR3 in DNA: TGCAGCGTTGTGGGGCCCGAAGAGACCCAGTACTTC. Its protein is CSVVGPEETQYF.

The rearrangement uses TRBV28 and TRBJ1-2, with 7 bases aligning to TRBD1. V dropped 2 bases and J dropped 6; count of bases not matched to a gene: 6. The CDR3 is 14 residues long. Germline CDR1 is MDHEN and CDR2 is SYDVKM. The CDR3 nucleotides are TGTGCCAGCAGTTTAACCACAGGGGCTGATGGCTACACCTTC. The encoded protein is CASSLTTGADGYTF.

This clone was picked up one time. CDR3 DNA sequence: TGTGCCAGCAGCCAAATTCGTCGAGAAAAGTACTTC. As protein: CASSQIRREKYF. The chain recombines TRBV14 with TRBJ2-4; D remains unclear. Germline V gene data show CDR1 as SGHDN and CDR2 as FVKESK. This CDR3 contains 12 residues. V was trimmed by 2 bases and J by 14 bases, leaving 13 bases between them.

The chain links TRBV5-4 to TRBJ1-1, with D possibly matching TRBD1 (6 bases). V lost 5 bases, J lost 0 bases, and 17 bases lay in between. CDR3 length: 16 residues. CDR1 is SGHNT, CDR2 YYREEE, per germline (reference sequence). The CDR3 bases are TGTGCCAGCAGTTCCCCACAGACAGGCGTGAACACTGAAGCTTTCTTT. This codes for CASSSPQTGVNTEAFF.

The chain employs TRBV11-3 and TRBJ2-7, with 9 nucleotides matching TRBD1. CDR3 length: 15 amino acids. Germline CDR1 SGHNT, CDR2 YENEEA. With 1 base clipped from V and 0 bases from J, the junction kept 1 base outside the gene matches. CDR3 nucleotides: TGTGCCAGCAGCTTAGGACAGGGGGTCTCCTACGAGCAGTACTTC. Translation: CASSLGQGVSYEQYF.

The chain uses TRBV30 and TRBJ1-1; maybe TRBD1 (6 bases). CDR1 and CDR2 from the germline V gene are GTSNPN and SVGIG (reference sequence). Trimming pared 5 bases from V and 4 bases from J, leaving 11 bases between. The CDR3 loop spans 12 amino acids. CDR3 residues: CAWEGVATEAFF. The CDR3 DNA follows: TGTGCCTGGGAGGGGGTTGCCACTGAAGCTTTCTTT.

The V and J genes are TRBV6-1 and TRBJ2-7; 9 bases are a match to TRBD1. Germline lookup yields CDR1 MNHNS and CDR2 SASEGT. This CDR3 comprises 14 residues. V was pared by 4 bases and J by 6 bases, with 7 bases of the junction left unmatched. The CDR3 sequence is CASSVQGQGREQYF. The CDR3 DNA reads TGTGCCAGCAGTGTTCAGGGACAGGGCCGCGAGCAGTACTTC.

The chain uses TRBV7-9 and TRBJ1-2, with TRBD1 matching over 7 bases. Per the germline V gene, CDR1 is SEHNR and CDR2 is FQNEAQ (reference sequence). The trim removed 3 bases at V and 9 bases at J, leaving 13 bases unmatched. The CDR3 contains 15 residues. The CDR3 DNA follows: TGTGCCAGCAGCTTCCCGGTAGGGGGCGAACGAAGCTACACCTTC. It is translated as CASSFPVGGERSYTF.

This chain uses TRBV7-9 with TRBJ1-2; 11 nucleotides match TRBD1. The CDR3 sequence is 15 residues long. Germline CDR1 and CDR2: SEHNR and FQNEAQ (reference sequence). V lost 3 bases, J lost 6 bases, and 6 bases stayed unmatched. CDR3 bases: TGTGCCAGCAGCTTTGGACAGGGGGCCTTGGATGGCTACACCTTC. Amino acid sequence: CASSFGQGALDGYTF.

This chain uses TRBV28 with TRBJ1-5, with D possibly being TRBD1 (6 bases). The germline gives CDR1 MDHEN, CDR2 SYDVKM. The CDR3 loop spans 16 amino acids. V was pared by 7 bases and J by 2 bases, with 18 bases between. CDR3 sequence: CASNRQGKVGNQPQHF. The CDR3 DNA reads TGTGCCAGCAATCGCCAGGGGAAGGTGGGCAATCAGCCCCAGCATTTT.

The sample holds a few counts of this clone. V gene TRBV18 combines with J gene TRBJ2-2; a possible D gene is TRBD1 (6 bases). V lost 6 bases, J lost 1 base, and 27 bases lay in between. This CDR3 comprises 20 residues. Germline loops: CDR1 KGHSH, CDR2 LQKENI. CDR3 DNA: TGTGCCAGCTCCCGACGAAGTGGGACACAGAATACGTTGAACACCGGGGAGCTGTTTTTT. This gives the protein CASSRRSGTQNTLNTGELFF.

The rearrangement joins TRBV7-2 to TRBJ1-6; no reliable D call. The length of the CDR3 is 12 residues. Trimming left V 4 bases short and J 10 bases short, with 8 bases between. Per germline, CDR1 SGHTA and CDR2 FQGNSA. The CDR3 nucleotides are TGTGCCAGCAGCTGGAGCGGCTCACCCCTCCACTTT. It codes for CASSWSGSPLHF.

The chain has TRBV7-9 and TRBJ1-2; possibly TRBD1 for D (6 bases). This CDR3 is built from 14 residues. V lost 5 bases to trimming and J lost 2 bases, with 12 bases between them. In germline, CDR1 is SEHNR, CDR2 FQNEAQ (reference sequence). DNA of the CDR3: TGTGCCAGCAGCCCAAGGACAGCAAACTATGGCTACACCTTC. It is translated as CASSPRTANYGYTF.

This sequence joins TRBV7-3 and TRBJ2-1; 9 bases are a match to TRBD1. J lost 6 bases, V lost 5 bases, and 2 bases had no gene match. CDR1 SGHTA and CDR2 FQGTGA come from the germline V gene. The length of the CDR3 is 13 residues. The CDR3 here is CASSPQGANEQFF. In DNA form, the CDR3 reads TGTGCCAGCAGCCCACAGGGGGCCAATGAGCAGTTCTTC.